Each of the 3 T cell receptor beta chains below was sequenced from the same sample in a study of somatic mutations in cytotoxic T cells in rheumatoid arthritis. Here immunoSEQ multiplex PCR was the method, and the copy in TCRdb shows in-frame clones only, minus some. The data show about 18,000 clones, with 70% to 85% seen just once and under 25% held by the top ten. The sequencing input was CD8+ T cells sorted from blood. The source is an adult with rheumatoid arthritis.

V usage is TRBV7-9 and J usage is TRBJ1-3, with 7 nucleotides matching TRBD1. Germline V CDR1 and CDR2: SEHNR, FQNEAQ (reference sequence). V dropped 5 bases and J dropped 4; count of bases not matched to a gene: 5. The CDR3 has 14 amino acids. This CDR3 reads CASSPQGPGNTIYF. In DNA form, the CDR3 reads TGTGCCAGCAGCCCACAGGGGCCCGGAAACACCATATATTTT.

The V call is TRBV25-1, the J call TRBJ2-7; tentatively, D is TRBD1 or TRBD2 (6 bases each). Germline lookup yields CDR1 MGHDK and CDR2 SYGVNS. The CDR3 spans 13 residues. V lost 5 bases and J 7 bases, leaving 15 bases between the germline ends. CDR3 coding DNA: TGTGCCAGCAGTACGGGGGCCTTGGTGGAGCAGTACTTC. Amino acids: CASSTGALVEQYF.

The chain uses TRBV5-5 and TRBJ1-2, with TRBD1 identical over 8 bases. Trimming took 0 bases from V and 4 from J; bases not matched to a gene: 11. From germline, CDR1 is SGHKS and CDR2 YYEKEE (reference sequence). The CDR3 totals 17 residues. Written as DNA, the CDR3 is TGTGCCAGCAGCTTGGCAGACAGGGGAAAGAAGGCCTATGGCTACACCTTC. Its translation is CASSLADRGKKAYGYTF.